The sequence of this T cell receptor beta chain was determined in a study of response to subunit inactivated influenza vaccine (dated by TCRdb to the late 2010s). Some background on the complete study: The study used deep quantitative T cell receptor repertoire profiling to track responses to a trivalent subunit inactivated influenza vaccine. Broad study findings and their caveats: It was suggested by the authors that each seasonal influenza vaccination may recruit only a limited number of new T cells.

The library was built by means of RT-PCR. Data came from an Illumina HiSeq 2500. TCRdb ran its own pipeline on the public reads, namely fastp trimming at Q25 and MiXCR clone calling, and kept in-frame beta chains. Each CDR3 protein appears once, grouped with its most common genes and DNA. The sample table contains around 790,000 distinct CDR3 sequences; only one count was recorded for 21% of them. Jointly, the top ten make up about 10% of the sample. The germline V gene provides CDR1 MNHEY and CDR2 SVGEGT. The CDR3 starts with the cysteine, ends with the phenylalanine, and has 14 residues. Only the CDR3 portion is preserved as DNA: 42 bases, with reading frame beginning at the first base. The germline V and J ends show losses of 3 bases and 5 bases respectively, and no gene match explains 6 bases of the junction. About this clonotype itself: Its binding antigen is unknown. There are no base qualities to consult, and no much larger clone falls within one base.

The receptor was isolated from a man between 50 and 59 years old who received an inactivated influenza vaccine. Donor details come from another sample of the same person, matched by shared clones. This specimen was PBMCs from blood, taken 4 to 6 days after vaccination. Rearrangement joined TRBV6-2 or TRBV6-3 to TRBJ2-5, with 7 central nucleotides matching TRBD1. The CDR3 here reads CASSYSDRPETQYF. The bases are TGTGCCAGCAGTTATTCGGACAGGCCGGAGACCCAGTACTTC.